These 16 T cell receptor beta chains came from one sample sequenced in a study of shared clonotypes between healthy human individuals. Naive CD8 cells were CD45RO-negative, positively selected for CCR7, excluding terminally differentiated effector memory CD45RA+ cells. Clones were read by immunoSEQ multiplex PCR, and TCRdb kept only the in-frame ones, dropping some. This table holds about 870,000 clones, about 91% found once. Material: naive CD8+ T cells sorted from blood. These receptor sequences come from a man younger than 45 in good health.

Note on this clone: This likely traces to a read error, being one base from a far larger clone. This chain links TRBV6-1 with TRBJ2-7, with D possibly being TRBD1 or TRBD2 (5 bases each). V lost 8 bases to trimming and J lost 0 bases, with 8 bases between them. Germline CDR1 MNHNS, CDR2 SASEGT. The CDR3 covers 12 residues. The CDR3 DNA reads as TGTGCCAGCCGGGACGTCTCCTACGAGCAGTACTTC. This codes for CASRDVSYEQYF.

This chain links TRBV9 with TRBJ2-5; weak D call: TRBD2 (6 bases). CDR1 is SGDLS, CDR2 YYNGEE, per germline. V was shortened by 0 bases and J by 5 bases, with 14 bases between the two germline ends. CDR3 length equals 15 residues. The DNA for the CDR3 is TGTGCCAGCAGCGTAGTCCCCGGGACTGGTGAGACCCAGTACTTC. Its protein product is CASSVVPGTGETQYF.

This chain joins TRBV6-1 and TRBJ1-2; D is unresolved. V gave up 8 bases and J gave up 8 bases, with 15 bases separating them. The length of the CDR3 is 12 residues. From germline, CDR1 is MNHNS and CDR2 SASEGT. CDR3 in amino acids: CASLGYAGGYTF. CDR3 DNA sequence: TGTGCCAGCCTCGGGTACGCCGGGGGCTACACCTTC.

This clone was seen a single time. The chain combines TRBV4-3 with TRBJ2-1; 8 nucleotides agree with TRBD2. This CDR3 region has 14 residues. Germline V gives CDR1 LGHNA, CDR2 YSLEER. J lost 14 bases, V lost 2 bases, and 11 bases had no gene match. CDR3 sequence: CASSQNSGGPKEFF. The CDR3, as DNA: TGCGCCAGCAGCCAAAACTCGGGGGGGCCCAAGGAGTTCTTC.

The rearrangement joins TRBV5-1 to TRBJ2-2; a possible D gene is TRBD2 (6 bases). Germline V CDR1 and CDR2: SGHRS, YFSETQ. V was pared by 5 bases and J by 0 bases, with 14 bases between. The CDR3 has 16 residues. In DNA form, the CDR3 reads TGCGCCAGCAGAGCGTCCCTAGCGCCGAACACCGGGGAGCTGTTTTTT. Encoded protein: CASRASLAPNTGELFF.

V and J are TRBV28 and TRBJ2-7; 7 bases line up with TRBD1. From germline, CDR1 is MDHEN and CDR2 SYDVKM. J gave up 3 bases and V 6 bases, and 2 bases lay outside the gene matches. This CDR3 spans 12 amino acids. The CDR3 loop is CASSRDSYEQYF. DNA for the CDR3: TGTGCCAGCAGCAGGGACAGCTACGAGCAGTACTTC. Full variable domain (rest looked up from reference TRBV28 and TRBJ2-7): DVKVTQSSRYLVKRTGEKVFLECVQDMDHENMFWYRQDPGLGLRLIYFSYDVKMKEKGDIPEGYSVSREKKERFSLILESASTNQTSMYLCASSRDSYEQYFGPGTRLTVT.

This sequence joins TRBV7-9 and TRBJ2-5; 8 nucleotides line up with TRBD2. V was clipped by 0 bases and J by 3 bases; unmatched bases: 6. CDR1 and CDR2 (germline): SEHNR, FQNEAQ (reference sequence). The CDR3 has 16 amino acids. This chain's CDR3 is CASSLAYGREEETQYF. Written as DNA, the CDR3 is TGTGCCAGCAGCTTAGCGTACGGGAGGGAAGAAGAGACCCAGTACTTC.

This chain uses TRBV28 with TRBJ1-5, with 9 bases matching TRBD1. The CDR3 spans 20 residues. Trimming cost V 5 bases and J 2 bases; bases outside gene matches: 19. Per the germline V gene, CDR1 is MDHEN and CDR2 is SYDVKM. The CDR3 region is CASSQTTGTGRFSGNQPQHF. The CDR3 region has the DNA TGTGCCAGCAGTCAAACCACTGGGACAGGGAGGTTTTCGGGCAATCAGCCCCAGCATTTT.

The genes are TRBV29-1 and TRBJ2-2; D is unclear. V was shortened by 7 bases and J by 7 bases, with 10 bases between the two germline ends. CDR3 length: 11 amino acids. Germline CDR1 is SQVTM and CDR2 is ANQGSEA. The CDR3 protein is CSARKDGELFF. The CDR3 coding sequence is TGCAGCGCACGAAAGGACGGGGAGCTGTTTTTT.

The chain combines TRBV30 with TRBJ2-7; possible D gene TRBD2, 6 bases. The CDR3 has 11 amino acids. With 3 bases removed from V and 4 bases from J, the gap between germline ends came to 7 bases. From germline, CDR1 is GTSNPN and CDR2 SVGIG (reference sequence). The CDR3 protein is CAWRSGYEQYF. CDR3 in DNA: TGTGCCTGGAGGAGCGGGTACGAGCAGTACTTC. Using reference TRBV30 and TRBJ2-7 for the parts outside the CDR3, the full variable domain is SQTIHQWPATLVQPVGSPLSLECTVEGTSNPNLYWYRQAAGRGLQLLFYSVGIGQISSEVPQNLSASRPQDRQFILSSKKLLLSDSGFYLCAWRSGYEQYFGPGTRLTVT.

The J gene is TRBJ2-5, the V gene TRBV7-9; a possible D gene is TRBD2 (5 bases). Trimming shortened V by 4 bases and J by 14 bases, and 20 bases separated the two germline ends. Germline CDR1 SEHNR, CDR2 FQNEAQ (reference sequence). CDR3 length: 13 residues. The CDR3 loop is CASSSGLLEGSYF. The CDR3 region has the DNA TGTGCCAGCAGCTCTGGTCTACTAGAAGGGTCATACTTC.

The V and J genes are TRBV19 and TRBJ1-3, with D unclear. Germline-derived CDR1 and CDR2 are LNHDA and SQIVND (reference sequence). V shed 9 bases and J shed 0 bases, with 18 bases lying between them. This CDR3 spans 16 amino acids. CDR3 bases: TGTGCCAGCACCAACTTGTTAGACCGCTCTGGAAACACCATATATTTT. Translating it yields CASTNLLDRSGNTIYF. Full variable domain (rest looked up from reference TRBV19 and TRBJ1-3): DGGITQSPKYLFRKEGQNVTLSCEQNLNHDAMYWYRQDPGQGLRLIYYSQIVNDFQKGDIAEGYSVSREKKESFPLTVTSAQKNPTAFYLCASTNLLDRSGNTIYFGEGSWLTVV.

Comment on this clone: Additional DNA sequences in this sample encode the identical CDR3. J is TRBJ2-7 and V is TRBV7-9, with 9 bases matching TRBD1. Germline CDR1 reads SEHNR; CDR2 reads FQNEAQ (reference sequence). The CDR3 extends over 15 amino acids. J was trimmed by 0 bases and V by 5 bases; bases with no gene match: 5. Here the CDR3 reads CASSPRDRDSYEQYF. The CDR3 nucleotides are TGTGCCAGCAGCCCCCGGGACAGGGACTCCTACGAGCAGTACTTC.

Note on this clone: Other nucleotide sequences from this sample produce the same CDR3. The CDR3 coding sequence is TGCGCCAGCAGTCTAGCGGGAGTGGGCAATGAGCAGTTCTTC. Translated, it gives CASSLAGVGNEQFF. The chain has TRBV5-1 and TRBJ2-1; 10 bases map to TRBD2. The CDR3 consists of 14 residues. Germline values: CDR1 SGHRS, CDR2 YFSETQ. Trimming cost V 5 bases and J 6 bases; bases outside gene matches: 5.

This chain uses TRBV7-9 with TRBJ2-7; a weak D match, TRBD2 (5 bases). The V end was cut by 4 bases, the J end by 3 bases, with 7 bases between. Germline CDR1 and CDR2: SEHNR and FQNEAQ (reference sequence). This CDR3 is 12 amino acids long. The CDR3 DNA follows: TGTGCCAGCAGCTCGGGGTTCTACGAGCAGTACTTC. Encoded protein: CASSSGFYEQYF.

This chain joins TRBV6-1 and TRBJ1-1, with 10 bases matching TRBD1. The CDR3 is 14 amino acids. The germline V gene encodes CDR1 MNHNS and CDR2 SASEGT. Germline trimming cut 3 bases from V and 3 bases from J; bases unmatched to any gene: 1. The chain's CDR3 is CASSEGQGYTEAFF. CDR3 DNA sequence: TGTGCCAGCAGTGAGGGACAGGGGTACACTGAAGCTTTCTTT.